Listed here are 30 T cell receptor beta chains from one sample, sequenced in a study of T cell responses to AZD1222 COVID-19 vaccine. This table comes from immunoSEQ multiplex PCR, and its TCRdb copy is limited to in-frame clones, with some not included. Counted here are under 150,000 clones, over 75% occurring once; the ten biggest clones make up around a sixth. The material was peripheral blood, obtained on day 0 of MenACWY control vaccination. These receptors all stem from an adult in good health.

The chain recombines TRBV10-3 with TRBJ2-1; tentatively, D is TRBD2 (5 bases). The germline V gene has CDR1 ENHRY and CDR2 SYGVKD. This CDR3 contains 11 residues. Trimming took off 5 bases at V and 7 bases at J, with 6 bases between the two ends. This CDR3 is CAISRGNEQFF. As DNA, the CDR3 is TGTGCCATCAGTAGAGGGAATGAGCAGTTCTTC.

The J gene is TRBJ2-2, the V gene TRBV9, with 7 bases matching TRBD2. The J segment lost 4 bases and the V segment lost 4 bases, leaving 4 bases of the junction unmatched. Germline assignment: CDR1 SGDLS and CDR2 YYNGEE. The CDR3 totals 14 residues. The CDR3 DNA follows: TGTGCCAGCAGCCCTAGCGGAGGCACCGGGGAGCTGTTTTTT. It yields the protein CASSPSGGTGELFF.

This clone appeared once. The rearrangement uses TRBV5-1 and TRBJ2-7, with 9 bases fitting TRBD2. After removal of 2 bases from V and 3 bases from J, the junction contained 3 bases not matched to a gene. Germline V lookup: CDR1 SGHRS, CDR2 YFSETQ. The CDR3 has 14 amino acids. The CDR3 spells CASSFRTSDYEQYF. DNA for the CDR3: TGCGCCAGCAGCTTTCGGACTAGCGACTACGAGCAGTACTTC.

The CDR3: CASSSSTGPGDTQYF. CDR3 in DNA: TGTGCCAGCAGCTCTTCAACAGGGCCAGGAGATACGCAGTATTTT. The chain is built from TRBV7-9 and TRBJ2-3; possibly TRBD1 for D (6 bases). CDR1 is SEHNR, CDR2 FQNEAQ, per germline (reference sequence). This CDR3 comprises 15 residues. Trimming removed 4 bases from V and 5 bases from J, with 16 bases in between.

The chain links TRBV11-2 to TRBJ1-5, with a weak D call TRBD1 (6 bases). Per the germline V gene, CDR1 is SGHAT and CDR2 is FQNNGV. This CDR3 contains 18 residues. V lost 5 bases to trimming and J lost 0 bases, with 20 bases between them. CDR3 amino acids: CASSLGPGTLRSNQPQHF. CDR3 coding DNA: TGTGCCAGCAGCCTTGGCCCAGGGACACTACGTAGCAATCAGCCCCAGCATTTT.

The chain couples TRBV28 to TRBJ2-2; 7 bases are a match to TRBD2. Trimming cost V 7 bases and J 6 bases; bases outside gene matches: 8. CDR3 length equals 14 residues. Germline CDR1 is MDHEN and CDR2 is SYDVKM. CDR3 in DNA: TGTGCCAGCACGGGGACTATCGAAGCCGGGGAGCTGTTTTTT. Its protein product is CASTGTIEAGELFF.

The V call is TRBV11-3, the J call TRBJ2-5, with 7 positions matching TRBD2. The CDR3 is made up of 15 amino acids. With 5 bases clipped from V and 3 bases from J, the junction kept 9 bases outside the gene matches. Looked up from germline, CDR1 is SGHNT and CDR2 is YENEEA. This CDR3 is CASSLSGPLKETQYF. The CDR3 DNA follows: TGTGCCAGCAGCCTTAGCGGGCCGCTTAAAGAGACCCAGTACTTC.

This clone was seen a few times. The CDR3, as DNA: TGTGCCAGCAGCTTGGCTAGCGGGAGGGCCGGTGAGCAGTTCTTC. Protein sequence: CASSLASGRAGEQFF. The V and J genes are TRBV5-4 and TRBJ2-1; 12 bases map to TRBD2. Germline V CDR1 and CDR2: SGHNT, YYREEE (reference sequence). V shed 0 bases and J 9 bases; nucleotides not matched to a gene: 4. This CDR3 has 15 residues.

This clone appeared a single time. The chain combines TRBV9 with TRBJ1-5; no firm D call. The CDR3 totals 14 residues. The germline gives CDR1 SGDLS, CDR2 YYNGEE. The V end was cut by 3 bases, the J end by 3 bases, with 10 bases between. The CDR3 spells CASSAQGVNQPQHF. In DNA, the CDR3 is TGTGCCAGCAGCGCCCAAGGAGTCAATCAGCCCCAGCATTTT. Complete variable domain (other parts from reference TRBV9 and TRBJ1-5): DSGVTQTPKHLITATGQRVTLRCSPRSGDLSVYWYQQSLDQGLQFLIQYYNGEERAKGNILERFSAQQFPDLHSELNLSSLELGDSALYFCASSAQGVNQPQHFGDGTRLSIL.

The chain carries TRBV12-5 and TRBJ1-2; D not certain. Germline CDR1 and CDR2: LGHNT and FRNRAP. V was pared by 4 bases and J by 8 bases, with 17 bases between. This CDR3 comprises 14 residues. The DNA of the CDR3 is TGTGCTAGTGGTTGGCCCGAGAGGGCCAGGGGCTACACCTTC. It specifies CASGWPERARGYTF. Full variable domain (missing parts from reference TRBV12-5 and TRBJ1-2): DARVTQTPRHKVTEMGQEVTMRCQPILGHNTVFWYRQTMMQGLELLAYFRNRAPLDDSGMPKDRFSAEMPDATLATLKIQPSEPRDSAVYFCASGWPERARGYTFGSGTRLTVV.

The V gene is TRBV30, the J gene TRBJ2-3, with a weak D call TRBD2 (6 bases). Germline CDR1 reads GTSNPN; CDR2 reads SVGIG (reference sequence). The length of the CDR3 is 15 residues. Trimming left V 3 bases short and J 7 bases short, with 20 bases between. CDR3 bases: TGTGCCTGGAGGGTCGTTAGCGGATTATCCTATACGCAGTATTTT. Its protein is CAWRVVSGLSYTQYF.

The J gene is TRBJ2-7, the V gene TRBV5-1, with unresolved D. CDR3 size: 14 residues. V was clipped by 0 bases and J by 4 bases, with 11 bases between them. Germline CDR1 is SGHRS and CDR2 is YFSETQ. CDR3 residues: CASSLGQGLYEQYF. The CDR3 coding sequence is TGCGCCAGCAGCTTGGGTCAAGGGCTGTACGAGCAGTACTTC. The complete variable domain, with remaining parts taken from reference TRBV5-1 and TRBJ2-7, reads KAGVTQTPRYLIKTRGQQVTLSCSPISGHRSVSWYQQTPGQGLQFLFEYFSETQRNKGNFPGRFSGRQFSNSRSEMNVSTLELGDSALYLCASSLGQGLYEQYFGPGTRLTVT.

The chain employs TRBV12-3 or TRBV12-4 and TRBJ1-3; D not certain. Trimming cost V 3 bases and J 2 bases, with 5 bases left between them. This CDR3 contains 13 residues. The CDR3 is CASSLGAGNTIYF. The CDR3 DNA sequence: TGTGCCAGCAGTTTGGGAGCTGGAAACACCATATATTTT.

The chain employs TRBV6-1 and TRBJ1-1; 7 bases match TRBD1. Trimming took 3 bases from V and 1 from J; bases not matched to a gene: 8. CDR1 and CDR2 from the germline V gene are MNHNS and SASEGT. CDR3 length: 16 residues. The CDR3, as DNA: TGTGCCAGCAGTGACAGACAGGGATTAGGGAACACTGAAGCTTTCTTT. Its translation is CASSDRQGLGNTEAFF.

The gene calls are TRBV4-1 and TRBJ1-1; D is possibly TRBD1 (5 bases). CDR1 is MGHRA, CDR2 YSYEKL, per germline. Trimming left V 4 bases short and J 1 base short, with 10 bases between. CDR3 length: 14 residues. CDR3 loop: CASSRDGWNTEAFF. The CDR3 bases are TGCGCCAGCAGCCGGGACGGATGGAACACTGAAGCTTTCTTT.

The chain uses TRBV2 and TRBJ2-2; TRBD2 aligns across 8 bases. V gave up 6 bases and J gave up 2 bases; unmatched junction bases: 5. Germline V CDR1 and CDR2: SNHLY, FYNNEI. This CDR3 comprises 15 residues. The CDR3 bases are TGTGCCAGCAGGCTACTAGCGGTAAACACCGGGGAGCTGTTTTTT. This encodes CASRLLAVNTGELFF.

The chain is built from TRBV9 and TRBJ2-1, with 9 bases identical to TRBD1. The CDR3 contains 16 residues. Germline V gene data show CDR1 as SGDLS and CDR2 as YYNGEE. With 3 bases clipped from V and 6 bases from J, the junction kept 10 bases outside the gene matches. CDR3 nucleotides: TGTGCCAGCAGCGAGGGGGGACAGGGAGGTTTCAATGAGCAGTTCTTC. Protein product: CASSEGGQGGFNEQFF.

This chain uses TRBV15 with TRBJ1-6; D perhaps matches TRBD1 (5 bases). CDR1 is LNHNV, CDR2 YYDKDF, per germline (reference sequence). This CDR3 contains 16 residues. Trimming cost V 0 bases and J 5 bases, with 11 bases left between them. In nucleotides, the CDR3 is TGTGCCACCAGCAGAGATCGGGACGGCAATAATTCACCCCTCCACTTT. Its translation is CATSRDRDGNNSPLHF.

The chain joins TRBV19 to TRBJ1-2; no reliable D call. Germline CDR1 and CDR2: LNHDA and SQIVND (reference sequence). The CDR3 sequence is 13 residues long. Between the trimmed V and J ends, which lost 6 bases and 4 bases, there was a span of 12 bases. CDR3 in amino acids: CASSPDGVYGYTF. CDR3 sequence (DNA): TGTGCCAGTAGCCCAGACGGAGTCTATGGCTACACCTTC.

The rearrangement links TRBV5-1 to TRBJ1-4, with D perhaps TRBD1 (6 bases). V gave up 0 bases and J gave up 7 bases, with 13 bases separating them. This CDR3 comprises 15 residues. Germline CDR1 reads SGHRS; CDR2 reads YFSETQ. The DNA for the CDR3 is TGCGCCAGCAGCTTGGCCGGGGGCGGCGGTGAAAAACTGTTTTTT. This sequence encodes CASSLAGGGGEKLFF. Supplemented by reference TRBV5-1 and TRBJ1-4, the full variable domain reads KAGVTQTPRYLIKTRGQQVTLSCSPISGHRSVSWYQQTPGQGLQFLFEYFSETQRNKGNFPGRFSGRQFSNSRSEMNVSTLELGDSALYLCASSLAGGGGEKLFFGSGTQLSVL.

V usage is TRBV7-9 and J usage is TRBJ2-7; D call uncertain. The CDR3 has 14 residues. Trimming cost V 4 bases and J 2 bases, with 12 bases left between them. In germline, CDR1 is SEHNR, CDR2 FQNEAQ (reference sequence). CDR3 in amino acids: CASSWIEQPYEQYF. The CDR3 DNA sequence: TGTGCCAGCAGCTGGATCGAACAGCCCTACGAGCAGTACTTC.

The chain combines TRBV5-6 with TRBJ1-2; TRBD1 might be the D (6 bases). Germline-derived CDR1 and CDR2 are SGHDT and YYEEEE. There are 14 residues in the CDR3. Trimming shortened V by 4 bases and J by 6 bases, and 16 bases separated the two germline ends. The CDR3 region has the DNA TGTGCCAGCAGCCTACTACGGACAGAAGATGGCTACACCTTC. Translated: CASSLLRTEDGYTF. The full variable domain, rest sourced from reference TRBV5-6 and TRBJ1-2, is DAGVTQSPTHLIKTRGQQVTLRCSPKSGHDTVSWYQQALGQGPQFIFQYYEEEERQRGNFPDRFSGHQFPNYSSELNVNALLLGDSALYLCASSLLRTEDGYTFGSGTRLTVV.

This chain uses TRBV6-1 with TRBJ2-3; TRBD2 matches 9 bases. Losses at the gene ends were 1 base for V and 2 bases for J; bases not matched to a gene: 1. The CDR3 loop spans 15 amino acids. Looked up from germline, CDR1 is MNHNS and CDR2 is SASEGT. The CDR3 here is CASSEGLAVTDTQYF. CDR3 nucleotide sequence: TGTGCCAGCAGTGAAGGACTAGCGGTCACAGATACGCAGTATTTT.

The V and J genes are TRBV7-9 and TRBJ2-1; 9 positions agree with TRBD2. Germline V gene lookup returns CDR1 SEHNR and CDR2 FQNEAQ (reference sequence). Trimming removed 11 bases from V and 7 bases from J; junction bases left unmatched: 15. The CDR3 consists of 15 residues. This chain's CDR3 is CAFLKMREGLNEQFF. CDR3 nucleotide sequence: TGTGCCTTCTTAAAGATGCGGGAGGGCTTAAATGAGCAGTTCTTC.

This chain uses TRBV5-4 with TRBJ2-1, with a tentative D call TRBD1 (5 bases). Germline CDR1 is SGHNT and CDR2 is YYREEE (reference sequence). The CDR3 length is 13 residues. The germline V and J ends were trimmed by 6 bases and 8 bases, with 15 bases remaining between them. CDR3 residues: CASTPRASDEQFF. The CDR3 DNA follows: TGTGCCAGCACCCCCAGGGCCAGCGATGAGCAGTTCTTC.

The chain combines TRBV28 with TRBJ2-2, with unresolved D. With 3 bases removed from V and 1 base from J, the gap between germline ends came to 6 bases. From germline, CDR1 is MDHEN and CDR2 SYDVKM. This CDR3 has 14 residues. CDR3 region: CASSFSGNTGELFF. The CDR3 bases are TGTGCCAGCAGTTTTTCCGGGAACACCGGGGAGCTGTTTTTT.

This clone appeared a few times. The chain is built from TRBV28 and TRBJ2-4; possibly TRBD2 for D (5 bases). This CDR3 is built from 12 residues. CDR1 and CDR2 (germline): MDHEN, SYDVKM. Trimming cost V 5 bases and J 7 bases, with 9 bases left between them. CDR3 sequence: CASSPSGNIQYF. The DNA for the CDR3 is TGTGCCAGCAGTCCCTCGGGGAACATTCAGTACTTC.

The table lists this clone with a count of one. The chain links TRBV9 to TRBJ2-7; no definite D call. The CDR3 loop spans 15 amino acids. V gave up 0 bases and J gave up 0 bases, with 10 bases separating them. Germline V lookup: CDR1 SGDLS, CDR2 YYNGEE. The DNA of the CDR3 is TGTGCCAGCAGCGTAGGGATAGCTAGCTCCTACGAGCAGTACTTC. Protein product: CASSVGIASSYEQYF.

The V call is TRBV6-5, the J call TRBJ1-1; a possible D gene is TRBD1 (6 bases). The germline V and J ends were trimmed by 6 bases and 4 bases, with 12 bases remaining between them. Germline-derived CDR1 and CDR2 are MNHEY and SVGAGI. CDR3 size: 13 residues. For the CDR3, the DNA is TGTGCCAGCAGCAGAAGGGGGAGCACTGAAGCTTTCTTT. This translates into CASSRRGSTEAFF.

This chain links TRBV5-1 with TRBJ2-2; TRBD1 matches at 10 bases. CDR3 length: 16 amino acids. Germline CDR1 SGHRS, CDR2 YFSETQ. After removal of 0 bases from V and 4 bases from J, the junction contained 3 bases not matched to a gene. The CDR3 DNA reads as TGCGCCAGCAGCTTGGGACAGGGGGCGCTCACCGGGGAGCTGTTTTTT. Translation: CASSLGQGALTGELFF.